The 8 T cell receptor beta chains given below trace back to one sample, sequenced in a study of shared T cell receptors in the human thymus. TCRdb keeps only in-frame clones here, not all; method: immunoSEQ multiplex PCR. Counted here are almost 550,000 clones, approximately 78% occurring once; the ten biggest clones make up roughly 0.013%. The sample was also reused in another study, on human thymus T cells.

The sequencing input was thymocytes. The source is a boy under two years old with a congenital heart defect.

The CDR3 DNA reads TGTGCCGGGCGGACTAGCGGGGCTCAAGAGACCCAGTACTTC. Translation: CAGRTSGAQETQYF. The chain has TRBV30 and TRBJ2-5, with 12 nucleotides matching TRBD2. Germline values: CDR1 GTSNPN, CDR2 SVGIG (reference sequence). This CDR3 region has 14 residues. Trimming removed 8 bases from V and 2 bases from J; junction bases left unmatched: 6.

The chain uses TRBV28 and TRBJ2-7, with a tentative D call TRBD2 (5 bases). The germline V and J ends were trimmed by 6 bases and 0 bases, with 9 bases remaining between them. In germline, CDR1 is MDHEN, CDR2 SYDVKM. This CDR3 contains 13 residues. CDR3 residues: CASSRRTSYEQYF. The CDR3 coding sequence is TGTGCCAGCAGCCGGAGGACCTCCTACGAGCAGTACTTC. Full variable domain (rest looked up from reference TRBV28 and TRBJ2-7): DVKVTQSSRYLVKRTGEKVFLECVQDMDHENMFWYRQDPGLGLRLIYFSYDVKMKEKGDIPEGYSVSREKKERFSLILESASTNQTSMYLCASSRRTSYEQYFGPGTRLTVT.

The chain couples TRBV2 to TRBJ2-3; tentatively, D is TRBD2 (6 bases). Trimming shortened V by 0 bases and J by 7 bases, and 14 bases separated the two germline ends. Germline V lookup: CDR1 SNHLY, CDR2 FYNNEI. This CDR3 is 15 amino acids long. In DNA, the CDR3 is TGTGCCAGCAGTGAAGCGCATGGCGGGATGAATACGCAGTATTTT. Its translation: CASSEAHGGMNTQYF.

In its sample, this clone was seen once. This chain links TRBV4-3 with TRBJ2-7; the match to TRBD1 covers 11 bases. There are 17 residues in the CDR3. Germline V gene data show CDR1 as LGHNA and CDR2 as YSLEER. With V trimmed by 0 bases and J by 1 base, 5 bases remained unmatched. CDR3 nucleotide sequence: TGCGCCAGCAGCCAAGAGGTCGGGACAGGGGGTTCCTACGAGCAGTACTTC. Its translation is CASSQEVGTGGSYEQYF.

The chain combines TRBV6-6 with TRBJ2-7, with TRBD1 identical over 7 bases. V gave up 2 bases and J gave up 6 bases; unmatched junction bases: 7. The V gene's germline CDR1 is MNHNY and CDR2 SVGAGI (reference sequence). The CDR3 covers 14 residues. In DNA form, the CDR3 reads TGTGCCAGCAGTTACACTCACAGGGGAACCGAGCAGTACTTC. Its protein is CASSYTHRGTEQYF.

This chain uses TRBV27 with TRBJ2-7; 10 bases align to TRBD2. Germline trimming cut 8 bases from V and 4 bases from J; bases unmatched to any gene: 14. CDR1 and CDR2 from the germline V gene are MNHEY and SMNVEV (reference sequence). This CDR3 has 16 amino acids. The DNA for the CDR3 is TGTGCCAGCGGCCCAGAAGCGGGAGGGCCAACTTACGAGCAGTACTTC. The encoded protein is CASGPEAGGPTYEQYF.

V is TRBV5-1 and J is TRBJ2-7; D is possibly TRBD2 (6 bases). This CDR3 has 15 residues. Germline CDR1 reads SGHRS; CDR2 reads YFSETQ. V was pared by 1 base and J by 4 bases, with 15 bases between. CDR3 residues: CASSLRGAGFYEQYF. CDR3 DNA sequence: TGCGCCAGCAGCTTGCGTGGTGCGGGATTTTACGAGCAGTACTTC.

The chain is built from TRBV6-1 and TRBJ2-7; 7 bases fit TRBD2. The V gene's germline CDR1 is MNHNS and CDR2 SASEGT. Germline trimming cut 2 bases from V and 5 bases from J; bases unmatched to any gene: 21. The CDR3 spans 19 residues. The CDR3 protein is CASSEYTRLASQGSHEQYF. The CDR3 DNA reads TGTGCCAGCAGTGAATATACAAGACTAGCTTCCCAAGGCAGCCACGAGCAGTACTTC.